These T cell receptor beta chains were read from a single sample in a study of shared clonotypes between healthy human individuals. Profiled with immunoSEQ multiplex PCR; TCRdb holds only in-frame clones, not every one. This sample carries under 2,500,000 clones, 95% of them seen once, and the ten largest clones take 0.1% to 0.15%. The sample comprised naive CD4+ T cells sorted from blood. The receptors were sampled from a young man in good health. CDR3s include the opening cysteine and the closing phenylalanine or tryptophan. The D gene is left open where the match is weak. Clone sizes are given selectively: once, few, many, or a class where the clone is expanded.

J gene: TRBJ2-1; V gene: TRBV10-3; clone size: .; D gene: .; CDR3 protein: CATTQGYNEQFF; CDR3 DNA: TGTGCCACAACACAGGGCTACAATGAGCAGTTCTTC
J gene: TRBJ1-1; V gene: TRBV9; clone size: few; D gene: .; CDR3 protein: CASSVDRMNTEAFF; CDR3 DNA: TGTGCCAGCAGCGTAGACAGGATGAACACTGAAGCTTTCTTT
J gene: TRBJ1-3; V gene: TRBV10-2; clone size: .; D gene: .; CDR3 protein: CASREGAGNTIYF; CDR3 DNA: TGCGCCAGCCGGGAAGGGGCTGGAAACACCATATATTTT
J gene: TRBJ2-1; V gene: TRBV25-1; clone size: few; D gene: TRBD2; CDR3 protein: CASSATSGSPLVF; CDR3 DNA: TGTGCCAGCAGCGCCACTAGCGGGAGTCCTTTGGTCTTC
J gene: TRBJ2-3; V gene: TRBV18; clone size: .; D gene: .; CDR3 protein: CASSILGDEQPQYF; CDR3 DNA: TGTGCCAGCTCAATTTTGGGGGACGAACAGCCGCAGTATTTT
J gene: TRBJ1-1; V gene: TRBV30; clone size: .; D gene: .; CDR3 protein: CARGAMNTEAFF; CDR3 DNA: TGTGCCAGGGGGGCGATGAACACTGAAGCTTTCTTT
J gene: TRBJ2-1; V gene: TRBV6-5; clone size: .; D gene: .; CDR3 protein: CASSYSPGISEQFF; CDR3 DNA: TGTGCCAGCAGTTACTCGCCAGGGATTTCTGAGCAGTTCTTC
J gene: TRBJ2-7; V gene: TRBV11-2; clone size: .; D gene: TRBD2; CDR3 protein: CASSYERDHYEQYF; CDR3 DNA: TGTGCCAGCAGCTACGAGCGGGATCATTACGAGCAGTACTTC
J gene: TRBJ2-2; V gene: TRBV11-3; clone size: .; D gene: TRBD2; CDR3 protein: CASSLGTGLAGGELFF; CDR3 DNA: TGTGCCAGCAGCTTGGGGACGGGACTAGCGGGCGGGGAGCTGTTTTTT
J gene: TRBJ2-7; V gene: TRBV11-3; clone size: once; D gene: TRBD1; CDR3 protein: CASSLEGGAGEQYF; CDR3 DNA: TGTGCCAGCAGCTTAGAAGGGGGCGCGGGCGAGCAGTACTTC
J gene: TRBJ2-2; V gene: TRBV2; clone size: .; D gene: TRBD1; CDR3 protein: CASRATYTGAGELFF; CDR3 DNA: TGTGCCAGCAGGGCCACTTATACAGGGGCCGGGGAGCTGTTTTTT
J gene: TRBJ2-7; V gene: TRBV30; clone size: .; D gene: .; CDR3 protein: CAWRTGGLQPYEQYF; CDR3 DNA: TGTGCCTGGAGGACTGGGGGGCTACAACCCTACGAGCAGTACTTC
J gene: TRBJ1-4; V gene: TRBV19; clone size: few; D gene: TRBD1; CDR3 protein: CASMRTGGGKLFF; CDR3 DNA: TGTGCCAGTATGAGAACAGGGGGCGGCAAACTGTTTTTT
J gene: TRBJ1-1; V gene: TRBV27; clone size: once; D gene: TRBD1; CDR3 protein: CASSLDRGNTEAFF; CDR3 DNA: TGTGCCAGCAGTTTGGACAGGGGTAACACTGAAGCTTTCTTT
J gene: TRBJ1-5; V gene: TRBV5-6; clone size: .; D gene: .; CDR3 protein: CASSFTGNLGNQPQHF; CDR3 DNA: TGTGCCAGCAGCTTTACGGGGAATCTAGGCAATCAGCCCCAGCATTTT
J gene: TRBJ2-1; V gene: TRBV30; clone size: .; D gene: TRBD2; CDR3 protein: CAWSGVAGGRSSYNEQFF; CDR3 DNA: TGTGCCTGGAGCGGGGTAGCGGGGGGTCGGAGCTCCTACAATGAGCAGTTCTTC
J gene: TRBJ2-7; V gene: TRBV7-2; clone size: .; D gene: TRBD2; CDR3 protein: CASSPRLAAASYEQYF; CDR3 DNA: TGTGCCAGCAGCCCAAGACTAGCGGCCGCCTCCTACGAGCAGTACTTC
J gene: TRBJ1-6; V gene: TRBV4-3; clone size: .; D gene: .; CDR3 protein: CASSQDEYSPLHF; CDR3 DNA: TGCGCCAGCAGCCAAGATGAGTATTCACCCCTCCACTTT
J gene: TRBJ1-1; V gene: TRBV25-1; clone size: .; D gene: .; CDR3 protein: CASVAGMNTEAFF; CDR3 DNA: TGTGCCAGCGTGGCGGGTATGAACACTGAAGCTTTCTTT
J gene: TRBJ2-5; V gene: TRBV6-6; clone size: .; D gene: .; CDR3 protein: CASSYSHETQYF; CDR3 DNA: TGTGCCAGCAGTTACTCACACGAGACCCAGTACTTC
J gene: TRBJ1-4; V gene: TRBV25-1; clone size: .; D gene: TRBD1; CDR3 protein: CASSEALGTASNEKLFF; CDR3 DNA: TGTGCCAGCAGTGAAGCCCTAGGGACAGCGTCTAATGAAAAACTGTTTTTT
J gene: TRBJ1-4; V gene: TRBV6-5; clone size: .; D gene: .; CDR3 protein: CASSYIANEKLFF; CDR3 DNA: TGTGCCAGCAGTTACATTGCTAATGAAAAACTGTTTTTT
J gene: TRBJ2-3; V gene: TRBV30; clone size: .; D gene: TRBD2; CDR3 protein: CAWGAGLAGDTDTQYF; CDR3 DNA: TGTGCCTGGGGAGCGGGACTAGCGGGTGACACAGATACGCAGTATTTT
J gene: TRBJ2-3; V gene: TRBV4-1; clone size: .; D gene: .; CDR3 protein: CASSRSGGGSTDTQYF; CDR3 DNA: TGCGCCAGCAGCCGGAGTGGAGGGGGGAGCACAGATACGCAGTATTTT
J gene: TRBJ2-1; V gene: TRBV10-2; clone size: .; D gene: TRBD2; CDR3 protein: CASSDPGTSRQFF; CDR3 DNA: TGCGCCAGCAGCGACCCCGGGACTAGCCGGCAGTTCTTC
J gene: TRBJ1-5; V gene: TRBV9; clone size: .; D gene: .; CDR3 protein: CASSSSSNQPQHF; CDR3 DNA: TGTGCCAGCAGCTCCAGTAGCAATCAGCCCCAGCATTTT
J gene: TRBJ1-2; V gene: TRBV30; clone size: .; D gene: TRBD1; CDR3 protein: CAWSGQLSYGYTF; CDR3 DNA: TGTGCCTGGTCGGGACAGCTTTCATATGGCTACACCTTC
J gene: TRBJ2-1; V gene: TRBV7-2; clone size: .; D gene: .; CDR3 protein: CASSGLRGYNEQFF; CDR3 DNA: TGTGCCAGCAGCGGGCTCAGGGGCTACAATGAGCAGTTCTTC
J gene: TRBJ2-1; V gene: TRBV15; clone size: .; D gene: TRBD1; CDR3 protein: CATSRDRLGLGGREQFF; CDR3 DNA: TGTGCCACCAGCAGAGATAGGCTTGGGCTAGGGGGCCGTGAGCAGTTCTTC